The sequence of this T cell receptor beta chain was determined in a study of T-cell memory formation after mild COVID-19. Turning to this clonotype: The antigen is undetermined.

MiXCR, applied by TCRdb to the 5' RACE reads, yields one record per CDR3 protein. The sample carries approximately 150,000 distinct CDR3 sequences, 6% recorded once. Study-wide findings and caveats: Later expanders leaned CD4+, whereas clones that contracted between day 15 and 85 were balanced CD4/CD8.

Sequenced input: PBMCs or a T cell subset sorted from them (not recorded which). This TCR was recovered from an adult woman who had mild COVID-19 (a few samples of this study predate the infection). Cell type and time point are not known.

The DNA for the CDR3 is TGTGCCAGCAGTATCCTTGGGCTCCTTGAAGCTTTCTTT. Its protein is CASSILGLLEAFF. The V gene is TRBV12-3 or TRBV12-4, the J gene TRBJ1-1, with no clear D. This CDR3 contains 13 residues. V lost 5 bases and J lost 7, with 14 bases in between.